The 16 T cell receptor beta chains below were found in one sample sequenced in a study of patients and donors after allogeneic stem cell transplantation. TCRdb called the RT-PCR reads again in MiXCR, with one record for every CDR3 protein. Among hundreds of thousands of distinct CDR3 sequences, over 30% were seen once, and the ten largest hold around a tenth. The sequencing input was blood, either unsorted or a sorted T cell fraction (not recorded which). The source of these receptors is a human donor who was either an allogeneic HSCT recipient or a stem cell or donor lymphocyte infusion donor (not recorded which). It is not recorded whose cells these are; they may come from a transplant donor.

The DNA for the CDR3 is TGCAGTGCTAGGAGGACAGATTCGACCTACGAGCAGTACTTC. It is translated as CSARRTDSTYEQYF. The chain employs TRBV20-1 and TRBJ2-7; possibly TRBD1 for D (6 bases). The V gene's germline CDR1 is DFQATT and CDR2 SNEGSKA (reference sequence). The CDR3 loop spans 14 amino acids. V was pared by 3 bases and J by 2 bases, with 14 bases between.

The gene calls are TRBV10-3 and TRBJ2-7, with D possibly TRBD2 on 6 matching bases. The CDR3 is made up of 13 amino acids. V lost 6 bases to trimming and J lost 2 bases, with 11 bases between them. Germline loops: CDR1 ENHRY, CDR2 SYGVKD. The CDR3 protein is CAISPGLTYEQYF. The CDR3, as DNA: TGTGCCATCAGCCCGGGACTGACCTACGAGCAGTACTTC.

This clonotype came up a few times. The gene calls are TRBV29-1 and TRBJ1-2; no firm D call. CDR3 size: 14 residues. CDR1 SQVTM and CDR2 ANQGSEA come from the germline V gene. V was trimmed by 1 base and J by 1 base, leaving 10 bases between them. CDR3 sequence reads: CSVEGEGNNYGYTF. CDR3 DNA: TGCAGCGTTGAAGGCGAAGGGAATAACTATGGCTACACCTTC.

The gene calls are TRBV12-3 or TRBV12-4 and TRBJ2-3; D remains ambiguous. The V end lost 5 bases, the J end lost 5 bases, and 17 bases lay between the germline ends. CDR3 length: 15 amino acids. CDR3 nucleotides: TGTGCCAGCAGTCCCCCCCCGGACGGAGAAGATACGCAGTATTTT. It codes for CASSPPPDGEDTQYF.

This clonotype appeared a few times. The genes are TRBV5-5 and TRBJ1-2; D is uncertain. In germline, CDR1 is SGHKS, CDR2 YYEKEE (reference sequence). The CDR3 extends over 14 amino acids. The V gene lost 4 bases and the J gene lost 0 bases, with 10 bases spanning the gap. The CDR3 is CASSLLRSNYGYTF. DNA for the CDR3: TGTGCCAGCAGCCTCCTACGGTCTAACTATGGCTACACCTTC. The variable domain in full, with the rest retrieved from reference TRBV5-5 and TRBJ1-2, is DAGVTQSPTHLIKTRGQQVTLRCSPISGHKSVSWYQQVLGQGPQFIFQYYEKEERGRGNFPDRFSARQFPNYSSELNVNALLLGDSALYLCASSLLRSNYGYTFGSGTRLTVV.

The gene calls are TRBV21-1 and TRBJ1-5. TRBV21-1 is tagged as a pseudogene. There are 20 residues in the CDR3. Written as DNA, the CDR3 is TGTGCCAGCAGCAACCTTTGGACGGAAAGGGTGAATTTTTACAATCAGCCCCAGCATTTT. Protein product: CASSNLWTERVNFYNQPQHF.

To note about this clonotype: Its ends do not fully match the called genes, so a read error is possible. The rearrangement joins TRBV6-2 or TRBV6-3 to TRBJ1-1; no clear D gene. This CDR3 is built from 12 residues. Germline V lookup: CDR1 MNHEY, CDR2 SVGEGT. The CDR3 sequence is CASSFPNPEAFF. The CDR3 coding sequence is TGTGCCAGCAGTTTCCCGAACCCTGAAGCTTTCTTT.

This clonotype was picked up a small number of times. V gene TRBV18 combines with J gene TRBJ1-3; tentatively, D is TRBD1 (5 bases). CDR3 size: 14 residues. Germline V lookup: CDR1 KGHSH, CDR2 LQKENI. Trimming left V 3 bases short and J 4 bases short, with 10 bases between. CDR3 sequence reads: CASSPPGPGNTIYF. Here the CDR3 DNA reads TGTGCCAGCTCACCCCCGGGACCGGGAAACACCATATATTTT.

This clonotype was counted only a few times. The CDR3 DNA follows: TGTGCCTCCTATGACGGCGGGGGCACCGGGGAGCTGTTTTTT. This sequence encodes CASYDGGGTGELFF. This chain connects TRBV6-5 to TRBJ2-2, with TRBD2 matching over 7 bases. The germline V gene has CDR1 MNHEY and CDR2 SVGAGI. The CDR3 is made up of 14 amino acids. The J segment lost 4 bases and the V segment lost 11 bases, leaving 10 bases of the junction unmatched.

This clonotype was counted between two and nine times. CDR3 sequence (DNA): TGTGCCAGCACTCGTCACCTTACGGGTTCCGACACCGGGGAGCTGTTTTTT. Translating gives CASTRHLTGSDTGELFF. The rearrangement joins TRBV6-5 to TRBJ2-2; no clear D gene. This CDR3 spans 17 amino acids. Germline CDR1 and CDR2: MNHEY and SVGAGI. The germline V and J ends were trimmed by 7 bases and 3 bases, with 21 bases remaining between them.

The sample holds a few counts of this clonotype. The rearrangement joins TRBV7-2 to TRBJ1-4, with 7 bases lining up with TRBD1. Germline CDR1 reads SGHTA; CDR2 reads FQGNSA. Trimming took 5 bases from V and 4 from J; bases not matched to a gene: 10. CDR3 size: 16 residues. CDR3 residues: CASSPRRGPFNEKLFF. The CDR3 bases are TGTGCCAGCAGCCCCCGGAGGGGGCCGTTTAATGAAAAACTGTTTTTT.

This clonotype was counted once. The chain uses TRBV18 and TRBJ1-2; tentatively, D is TRBD1 (5 bases). Germline values: CDR1 KGHSH, CDR2 LQKENI. With 3 bases removed from V and 6 bases from J, the gap between germline ends came to 17 bases. The CDR3 covers 15 residues. The CDR3 loop reads CASSPTTGATDGYTF. The CDR3 DNA follows: TGTGCCAGCTCACCGACCACAGGCGCTACAGATGGCTACACCTTC. The complete variable domain, with remaining parts taken from reference TRBV18 and TRBJ1-2, reads NAGVMQNPRHLVRRRGQEARLRCSPMKGHSHVYWYRQLPEEGLKFMVYLQKENIIDESGMPKERFSAEFPKEGPSILRIQQVVRGDSAAYFCASSPTTGATDGYTFGSGTRLTVV.

There are a few counts of this clonotype. The CDR3, as DNA: TGCAGCGTCCAAGGGACCCAGGGGACTGAAGCTTTCTTT. Translating it yields CSVQGTQGTEAFF. The rearrangement joins TRBV29-1 to TRBJ1-1, with a weak D call TRBD1 (6 bases). CDR1 and CDR2 (germline): SQVTM, ANQGSEA. The CDR3 consists of 13 residues. Deletions cut 6 bases from V and 5 bases from J, with 16 bases between. The full variable domain, its missing parts supplied by reference TRBV29-1 and TRBJ1-1, is SAVISQKPSRDICQRGTSLTIQCQVDSQVTMMFWYRQQPGQSLTLIATANQGSEATYESGFVIDKFPISRPNLTFSTLTVSNMSPEDSSIYLCSVQGTQGTEAFFGQGTRLTVV.

V is TRBV20-1 and J is TRBJ1-1; 10 nucleotides line up with TRBD1. Germline V CDR1 and CDR2: DFQATT, SNEGSKA (reference sequence). This CDR3 has 13 amino acids. V lost 5 bases, J lost 5 bases, and 5 bases stayed unmatched. The CDR3 coding sequence is TGCAGTGCTGCCGGGACAGGGGCTACTGAAGCTTTCTTT. Amino acids: CSAAGTGATEAFF.

This rearrangement joins TRBV29-1 to TRBJ1-1; D is possibly TRBD1 (5 bases). This CDR3 region has 10 residues. The V gene lost 4 bases and the J gene lost 7 bases, with 7 bases spanning the gap. The germline V gene encodes CDR1 SQVTM and CDR2 ANQGSEA. The CDR3: CSVGGVEAFF. As DNA, the CDR3 is TGCAGCGTTGGGGGGGTTGAAGCTTTCTTT.

V is TRBV7-6 and J is TRBJ2-3; 8 bases are a match to TRBD2. The V segment lost 4 bases and the J segment 6 bases; nucleotides outside the gene matches: 6. Germline CDR1 reads SGHVS; CDR2 reads FNYEAQ. The CDR3 has 14 amino acids. CDR3 sequence: CASSSHPGGDTQYF. CDR3 DNA sequence: TGTGCCAGCAGCTCCCACCCGGGGGGGGATACGCAGTATTTT.